These 6 T cell receptor beta chains were all obtained from the same sample, sequenced in a study of early T cells in non-severe SARS-CoV-2 infection. Using its own MiXCR run on the 5' RACE reads, TCRdb lists one record per CDR3 protein. The data contain around 49,000 distinct CDR3 sequences, approximately 4.1% of them singletons. The sequenced sample consisted of whole blood. Receptors originate from an adult who was a healthcare worker with PCR-confirmed SARS-CoV-2 infection or an uninfected control (not recorded which).

The V call is TRBV2, the J call TRBJ2-1; D not certain. The CDR3 length is 14 residues. Trimming removed 10 bases from V and 0 bases from J, with 13 bases in between. Germline values: CDR1 SNHLY, CDR2 FYNNEI. The CDR3 protein is CAIHERSSYNEQFF. The CDR3 DNA follows: TGTGCCATCCACGAGAGGAGCTCCTACAATGAGCAGTTCTTC.

Many counts were recorded for this clonotype. This chain uses TRBV7-2 with TRBJ2-3; the D gene could be TRBD1 or TRBD2 (5 bases each). There are 16 residues in the CDR3. The germline CDR1 and CDR2 sequences are SGHTA and FQGNSA. Trimming shortened V by 0 bases and J by 2 bases, and 12 bases separated the two germline ends. CDR3 region: CASSLAEGMFTDTQYF. DNA of the CDR3: TGTGCCAGCAGCTTAGCTGAGGGGATGTTCACAGATACGCAGTATTTT.

This clonotype occurred many times. The germline gene is not matched at one end of the junction; a read error may be the cause. The rearrangement joins TRBV6-2 or TRBV6-3 to TRBJ2-7; TRBD2 matches 12 bases. Germline V gene lookup returns CDR1 MNHEY and CDR2 SVGEGT. The CDR3 spans 13 residues. The CDR3 sequence: CASSYLLAGGPIF. CDR3 DNA: TGTGCCAGCAGTTACCTTCTAGCGGGAGGGCCTATCTTC.

This clonotype was counted at least ten times. The chain combines TRBV20-1 with TRBJ1-2; 8 bases are shared with TRBD1. From germline, CDR1 is DFQATT and CDR2 SNEGSKA (reference sequence). The CDR3 loop spans 13 amino acids. V trimming: 6 bases; J trimming: 4 bases; junction bases outside the gene matches: 7. CDR3 loop: CSAPQGAVYGYTF. The CDR3 coding sequence is TGCAGTGCGCCTCAGGGGGCGGTCTATGGCTACACCTTC.

The table lists this clonotype with many counts. This chain connects TRBV6-1 to TRBJ1-3; D is uncertain. Trimming left V 6 bases short and J 0 bases short, with 9 bases between. The CDR3 consists of 14 residues. CDR1 and CDR2 (germline): MNHNS, SASEGT. In DNA, the CDR3 is TGTGCCAGCAGGATACAAGGCTCTGGAAACACCATATATTTT. This codes for CASRIQGSGNTIYF.

The table lists this clonotype with many counts. The rearrangement uses TRBV20-1 and TRBJ2-3; D is uncertain. The V gene's germline CDR1 is DFQATT and CDR2 SNEGSKA (reference sequence). V lost 6 bases and J lost 6, with 10 bases in between. The length of the CDR3 is 11 residues. The CDR3 loop is CSAYQVDTQYF. In nucleotides, the CDR3 is TGCAGTGCCTACCAAGTCGATACGCAGTATTTT.